Listed below are T cell receptor beta chains from one sample, sequenced in a study of shared clonotypes between healthy human individuals. Only in-frame clones appear in the TCRdb table, and some are missing; sequencing was by immunoSEQ multiplex PCR. The sample shows 2 million to 2.5 million clones, roughly 95% of them seen only once. The source material was naive CD4+ T cells sorted from blood. The receptors shown here come from a man younger than 35 in good health. Both conserved end residues are part of each CDR3. Fields, in order: CDR3 length, D gene, V gene, clone size, J gene, CDR3 DNA, CDR3 protein. A D gene is named only where the DNA matches it firmly. The size entry is marked missing in some rows and otherwise reads once, few, many or a size class.

13	-	TRBV5-1	-	TRBJ2-1	TGCGCCAGCAGCCCCCTATCCCCGAATGAGCAGTTCTTC	CASSPLSPNEQFF
16	TRBD2	TRBV6-6	-	TRBJ2-3	TGTGCCAGCAGTTTCCTGACTAGCGGGGGCACAGATACGCAGTATTTT	CASSFLTSGGTDTQYF
15	TRBD1	TRBV27	-	TRBJ1-6	TGTGCCAGCAGTTTTGGGGACAGGGGAGGGTCACCCCTCCACTTT	CASSFGDRGGSPLHF
15	-	TRBV7-9	-	TRBJ1-2	TGTGCCAGCAGCTTAGGGGGATCCGCCCTGCGTGGCTACACCTTC	CASSLGGSALRGYTF
17	TRBD2	TRBV5-4	-	TRBJ2-7	TGTGCCAGCAGCTCCCCCGGGACTAGCGGGAGAACCTACGAGCAGTACTTC	CASSSPGTSGRTYEQYF
12	-	TRBV7-9	-	TRBJ2-1	TGTGCCAGCACCCGGACGGACAATGAGCAGTTCTTC	CASTRTDNEQFF
14	-	TRBV27	-	TRBJ2-7	TGTGCCACCCGGGGGCTGGGGGACTCCTACGAGCAGTACTTC	CATRGLGDSYEQYF
14	TRBD1	TRBV18	-	TRBJ2-7	TGTGCCAGCTCATCCGGCCAGGGGGCTTACGAGCAGTACTTC	CASSSGQGAYEQYF
16	TRBD2	TRBV9	-	TRBJ2-3	TGTGCCAGCAGTTCGACTAGCAGACTAATCACAGATACGCAGTATTTT	CASSSTSRLITDTQYF
15	-	TRBV19	-	TRBJ2-2	TGTGCCAGTAGTATAGCTAGGCAAAACACCGGGGAGCTGTTTTTT	CASSIARQNTGELFF
12	-	TRBV7-2	-	TRBJ1-2	TGTGCCAGCAGCTTAAAGGCCGAGGGCTACACCTTC	CASSLKAEGYTF
14	-	TRBV28	-	TRBJ1-1	TGTGCCAGCAGTCTAACTAGGGGGAACACTGAAGCTTTCTTT	CASSLTRGNTEAFF
15	TRBD2	TRBV7-2	once	TRBJ2-7	TGTGCCAGCAGCTCGATCACGGGACTAGCGAACGAGCAGTACTTC	CASSSITGLANEQYF
15	-	TRBV7-8	-	TRBJ2-1	TGTGCCAGCAGCTTACTGCCTACGAGGTGGAATGAGCAGTTCTTC	CASSLLPTRWNEQFF
12	-	TRBV6-5	-	TRBJ2-5	TGTGCCAGCAGTTGGGGCGGCGAGACCCAGTACTTC	CASSWGGETQYF
15	-	TRBV5-1	-	TRBJ2-7	TGCGCCAGCAGCTTGGTAGCAGGGACCACCTACGAGCAGTACTTC	CASSLVAGTTYEQYF
14	-	TRBV9	-	TRBJ1-2	TGTGCCAGCAGCGTTGACGGGAATAGCTATGGCTACACCTTC	CASSVDGNSYGYTF
14	TRBD2	TRBV29-1	-	TRBJ2-2	TGCAGCGGGAGCTTTAGCGGGGGGGCCGGGGAGCTGTTTTTT	CSGSFSGGAGELFF
17	-	TRBV9	-	TRBJ1-1	TGTGCCAGCAGCGTAGGGCAGGGATATGGTACGAACACTGAAGCTTTCTTT	CASSVGQGYGTNTEAFF
16	TRBD2	TRBV9	-	TRBJ2-1	TGTGCCAGCAGCGTCGTGACTAGCGGGAGCCTGGGTGAGCAGTTCTTC	CASSVVTSGSLGEQFF
15	-	TRBV15	-	TRBJ1-5	TGTGCCACCAGCGGCCGATTAGACCGGAATCAGCCCCAGCATTTT	CATSGRLDRNQPQHF
13	TRBD1	TRBV18	-	TRBJ2-5	TGTGCCAGCTCGCGGGACAGGCAAGAGACCCAGTACTTC	CASSRDRQETQYF
14	-	TRBV9	-	TRBJ1-6	TGTGCCAGCAGCGTACTGGAGGGGAATTCACCCCTCCACTTT	CASSVLEGNSPLHF
15	-	TRBV2	-	TRBJ2-1	TGTGCCAGCAGTGAAGTGGGCCCCCAGGGCAATGAGCAGTTCTTC	CASSEVGPQGNEQFF
15	-	TRBV5-1	-	TRBJ2-3	TGCGCCAGCAGCTTGACAGGGTACAGCACAGATACGCAGTATTTT	CASSLTGYSTDTQYF
13	-	TRBV7-9	-	TRBJ1-1	TGTGCCAGCAGCTTAGGAGCGGGGACTGAAGCTTTCTTT	CASSLGAGTEAFF
15	TRBD1	TRBV7-2	-	TRBJ1-2	TGTGCCAGCAGCTCTGCCCCAGGGGGCTCGGTTGGCTACACCTTC	CASSSAPGGSVGYTF
14	TRBD1	TRBV2	-	TRBJ1-2	TGTGCCAGCAGTGAGTCCAGGGGGAAGGGTGGCTACACCTTC	CASSESRGKGGYTF
17	TRBD1	TRBV7-2	-	TRBJ2-7	TGTGCCAGCAGCTCGACAGGGCTCTTCAGAGGACGGCGTGAGCAGTACTTC	CASSSTGLFRGRREQYF
11	-	TRBV10-3	-	TRBJ1-2	TGTGCCATCAGTGACGGACAGGGCTACACCTTC	CAISDGQGYTF
16	TRBD2	TRBV6-5	-	TRBJ2-2	TGTGCCAGCAGTTTACTAGCGGGAGGGCGCACCGGGGAGCTGTTTTTT	CASSLLAGGRTGELFF
14	-	TRBV6-5	once	TRBJ1-5	TGTGCCAGCAGTTACTCATCAGGGAGTCAGCCCCAGCATTTT	CASSYSSGSQPQHF
16	TRBD1	TRBV18	-	TRBJ2-3	TGTGCCAGCTCAACGGACCGGGACAGGGTCACAGATACGCAGTATTTT	CASSTDRDRVTDTQYF
11	-	TRBV6-4	-	TRBJ1-3	TGTGCCAGCCGCCTAGGAAACACCATATATTTT	CASRLGNTIYF
16	TRBD2	TRBV5-1	-	TRBJ2-2	TGCGCCAGCAGCTTGGGACTAGCGCCGAACACCGGGGAGCTGTTTTTT	CASSLGLAPNTGELFF